These T cell receptor beta chains were read from a single sample in a study of blood T cell repertoires in COVID-19. Profiled with immunoSEQ multiplex PCR; TCRdb holds only in-frame clones, not every one. The sample has around 280,000 clones, around 90% seen once. Sequencing used PBMCs or T cells enriched from blood (not recorded which). Receptors originate from a woman in her thirties or forties who had recovered from COVID-19. Both conserved end residues are part of each CDR3.

j_gene: TRBJ1-6; v_gene: TRBV7-9; CDR3aa: CASSYGQNNSPLHF
j_gene: TRBJ2-5; v_gene: TRBV7-3; CDR3aa: CASSLEPLAGEETQYF
j_gene: TRBJ2-3; v_gene: TRBV4-3; CDR3aa: CASSTWDSPGTDTQYF
j_gene: TRBJ2-7; v_gene: TRBV7-9; CDR3aa: CASSPRDRLYEQYF
j_gene: TRBJ2-6; v_gene: TRBV24-1; CDR3aa: CATSDSPGQGLSGANVLTF
j_gene: TRBJ2-1; v_gene: TRBV19; CDR3aa: CATTSGTRVGEQFF
j_gene: TRBJ2-1; v_gene: TRBV30; CDR3aa: CAWCDGLRNEQFF
j_gene: TRBJ2-7; v_gene: TRBV18; CDR3aa: CASSDGTHYEQYF
j_gene: TRBJ2-5; v_gene: TRBV11-2; CDR3aa: CASRKIAGKETQYF
j_gene: TRBJ2-7; v_gene: TRBV4-3; CDR3aa: CASSQGTGDYEQYF
j_gene: TRBJ2-7; v_gene: TRBV18; CDR3aa: CASSRGTSGGRYEQYF
j_gene: TRBJ2-1; v_gene: TRBV5-4; CDR3aa: CASTSGGLARRGEQFF
j_gene: TRBJ2-4; v_gene: TRBV7-2; CDR3aa: CASSLAITGGNIQYF
j_gene: TRBJ2-7; v_gene: TRBV28; CDR3aa: CASSELGANSYEQYF
j_gene: TRBJ1-2; v_gene: TRBV4-3; CDR3aa: CASSQDRAGNYGYTF
j_gene: TRBJ1-5; v_gene: TRBV7-8; CDR3aa: CASSVWTVEFSQPQHF
j_gene: TRBJ1-2; v_gene: TRBV11-2; CDR3aa: CASSLVQGASDYGYTF
j_gene: TRBJ1-2; v_gene: TRBV4-3; CDR3aa: CASSQDAGRGYGYTF
j_gene: TRBJ1-2; v_gene: TRBV6-5; CDR3aa: CASSPSTGTSYGYTF
j_gene: TRBJ2-3; v_gene: TRBV5-4; CDR3aa: CASSQTGTSSDTQYF
j_gene: TRBJ2-7; v_gene: TRBV7-2; CDR3aa: CASSPLMGHEQYF
j_gene: TRBJ2-1; v_gene: TRBV5-6; CDR3aa: CASSLKGAGVGNEQFF
j_gene: TRBJ2-5; v_gene: TRBV7-8; CDR3aa: CASSTRIPSRAQYF
j_gene: TRBJ2-3; v_gene: TRBV21-1; CDR3aa: CASLLDRSTDTQYF
j_gene: TRBJ2-7; v_gene: TRBV10-2; CDR3aa: CASIGLAGGSGEQYF
j_gene: TRBJ2-1; v_gene: TRBV28; CDR3aa: CASRGTSGNNEQFF
j_gene: TRBJ2-1; v_gene: TRBV2; CDR3aa: CASSVREGHNEQFF
j_gene: TRBJ1-4; v_gene: TRBV2; CDR3aa: CASSAWGEPSTNEKLFF
j_gene: TRBJ1-1; v_gene: TRBV2; CDR3aa: CASVGQGMNTEAFF
j_gene: TRBJ2-2; v_gene: TRBV4-1; CDR3aa: CASSPSDRGTGELFF
j_gene: TRBJ1-2; v_gene: TRBV6-1; CDR3aa: CASSESGYGYTF
j_gene: TRBJ1-2; v_gene: TRBV28; CDR3aa: CASSGWDRSFYGYTF
j_gene: TRBJ2-1; v_gene: TRBV7-9; CDR3aa: CASSLARPLYNEQFF
j_gene: TRBJ2-2; v_gene: TRBV4-2; CDR3aa: CASSQDSREAGTGELFF
j_gene: TRBJ2-3; v_gene: TRBV7-2; CDR3aa: CASSQFSGSPPDTQYF
j_gene: TRBJ2-7; v_gene: TRBV7-9; CDR3aa: CASSLYGGTDTYEQYF
j_gene: TRBJ1-1; v_gene: TRBV7-9; CDR3aa: CASSPGGRQTEAFF
j_gene: TRBJ1-2; v_gene: TRBV5-1; CDR3aa: CASSLAPGQGYGYTF
j_gene: TRBJ2-5; v_gene: TRBV29-1; CDR3aa: CSVGGSQETQYF
j_gene: TRBJ2-7; v_gene: TRBV12-3/TRBV12-4; CDR3aa: CASSWGSSYEQYF
j_gene: TRBJ2-1; v_gene: TRBV18; CDR3aa: CASSRPGLAQLSSYNEQFF
j_gene: TRBJ2-4; v_gene: TRBV28; CDR3aa: CASRNRDTKNIQYF
j_gene: TRBJ1-2; v_gene: TRBV7-2; CDR3aa: CATRAGGPGYTF
j_gene: TRBJ2-3; v_gene: TRBV28; CDR3aa: CASSLTGVGTDTQYF
j_gene: TRBJ2-7; v_gene: TRBV5-4; CDR3aa: CASSRDYSYEQYF
j_gene: TRBJ2-6; v_gene: TRBV6-2/TRBV6-3; CDR3aa: CASSRDRGPGANVLTF
j_gene: TRBJ1-6; v_gene: TRBV11-2; CDR3aa: CASSSGGAGVYNSPLHF
j_gene: TRBJ2-3; v_gene: TRBV18; CDR3aa: CASSQGTSGSTDTQYF
j_gene: TRBJ2-1; v_gene: TRBV19; CDR3aa: CASSIAGSPFYEQFF
j_gene: TRBJ1-2; v_gene: TRBV6-5; CDR3aa: CASSYLGTNYGYTF
j_gene: TRBJ2-4; v_gene: TRBV28; CDR3aa: CASRDRQHIQYF
j_gene: TRBJ1-2; v_gene: TRBV24-1; CDR3aa: CATSDSWTGLGGYTF
j_gene: TRBJ1-5; v_gene: TRBV19; CDR3aa: CASTETGVSNQPQHF
j_gene: TRBJ1-2; v_gene: TRBV19; CDR3aa: CASSILSTNYGYTF
j_gene: TRBJ2-5; v_gene: TRBV15; CDR3aa: CATSRLAGETQYF
j_gene: TRBJ2-7; v_gene: TRBV7-9; CDR3aa: CASSGLAASQYF